A selection of T cell receptor beta chains follows, all from one sample in a study of early T cells in non-severe SARS-CoV-2 infection. TCRdb passed the 5' RACE reads through MiXCR, listing each CDR3 protein once. The sample yields 60,000 or so distinct CDR3 sequences, 8.7% seen once. Here the sequenced sample was whole blood, taken at baseline. These receptor sequences come from an adult who was a healthcare worker with PCR-confirmed SARS-CoV-2 infection or an uninfected control (not recorded which). The CDR3 runs from the conserved cysteine through the conserved F or W. A D gene is named only where the DNA matches it firmly. Size is omitted from some rows. Given values are once, few, many or a class for expanded clones.

v_call	j_call	d_call	clone_size	cdr3_aa	cdr3_nt
TRBV7-9	TRBJ2-2	TRBD1	-	CASSPDRVTGELFF	TGTGCCAGCAGCCCGGACAGGGTAACCGGGGAGCTGTTTTTT
TRBV13	TRBJ1-3	-	-	CASSLRSRNTIYF	TGTGCCAGCAGCCTCAGATCGAGAAACACCATATATTTT
TRBV5-4	TRBJ1-1	TRBD1	few	CASGDRGWTEAFF	TGTGCCAGCGGGGACAGGGGGTGGACTGAAGCTTTCTTT
TRBV20-1	TRBJ2-5	-	few	CSARDPSGIETQYF	TGCAGTGCTAGAGATCCTTCCGGGATAGAGACCCAGTACTTC
TRBV7-2	TRBJ2-3	TRBD2	-	CASSSLAVPDTQYF	TGTGCCAGCAGCTCCCTAGCGGTACCTGATACGCAGTATTTT
TRBV18	TRBJ2-7	-	few	CASSPGLGNYEQYF	TGTGCCAGCTCACCGGGTCTGGGGAACTACGAGCAGTACTTC
TRBV6-2/TRBV6-3	TRBJ2-1	TRBD2	-	CASSYSGLAGTNEQFF	TGTGCCAGCAGTTACTCGGGACTAGCGGGGACCAATGAGCAGTTCTTC
TRBV4-1	TRBJ2-1	-	-	CASSQPWGKRHLHNEQFF	TGCGCCAGCAGCCAACCTTGGGGGAAAAGACACCTACACAATGAGCAGTTCTTC
TRBV6-5	TRBJ1-2	TRBD1	-	CASRGMQGARVNGYTF	TGTGCCAGCAGGGGCATGCAGGGGGCGCGGGTCAATGGCTACACCTTC
TRBV3-1	TRBJ2-2	-	many	CASSLPGGAALTNTGELFF	TGTGCCAGCAGTCTCCCTGGGGGGGCGGCCCTCACGAACACCGGGGAGCTGTTTTTT
TRBV18	TRBJ1-4	-	many	CASSPDMGRTNEKLFF	TGTGCCAGCTCCCCTGACATGGGGAGGACTAATGAAAAACTGTTTTTT
TRBV10-3	TRBJ2-7	-	-	CAISEGGQKGFYEQYF	TGTGCCATCAGTGAGGGAGGGCAGAAGGGTTTCTACGAGCAGTACTTC
TRBV3-1	TRBJ2-1	TRBD2	few	CASKKLAGAYNEQFF	TGTGCCAGCAAAAAGTTAGCGGGGGCCTACAATGAGCAGTTCTTC
TRBV11-2	TRBJ2-1	-	many	CASSLDRRGQREQFF	TGTGCCAGCAGCTTAGATCGGAGGGGACAGAGGGAGCAGTTCTTC
TRBV7-9	TRBJ2-3	-	medium-sized	CASSLSDTQYF	TGTGCCAGCAGCTTATCAGATACGCAGTATTTT
TRBV20-1	TRBJ2-5	-	many	CSARDQEVRTTRVETQYF	TGCAGTGCTAGAGATCAAGAAGTGAGGACCACCCGCGTGGAGACCCAGTACTTC
TRBV20-1	TRBJ1-1	-	-	CSGRAPNTEAFF	TGCAGTGGAAGAGCACCGAACACTGAAGCTTTCTTT
TRBV5-6	TRBJ2-5	-	few	CASSAIERETQYF	TGTGCCAGCAGCGCTATCGAGCGAGAGACCCAGTACTTC
TRBV7-6	TRBJ2-5	TRBD2	many	CASSWTSGGEETQYF	TGTGCCAGCAGCTGGACTAGCGGGGGCGAAGAGACCCAGTACTTC
TRBV18	TRBJ1-1	-	-	CASSLGRINTEAFF	TGTGCCAGCTCCCTAGGACGAATTAACACTGAAGCTTTCTTT